The 19 T cell receptor beta chains below were found in one sample sequenced in a study of blood T cell repertoires in COVID-19. Sequenced by immunoSEQ multiplex PCR; TCRdb stores in-frame clones only, minus some. The data hold approximately 300,000 clones, with roughly 89% observed a single time. What was sequenced was peripheral blood. Receptors were obtained from a woman aged 30 to 39 with COVID-19, enrolled during active disease.

The V gene is TRBV12-5, the J gene TRBJ2-2; TRBD1 agrees at 7 bases. CDR1 is LGHNT, CDR2 FRNRAP, per germline. The ends lost 6 bases at V and 8 bases at J; junction bases unmatched: 12. CDR3 length equals 15 residues. The chain's CDR3 is CASGRRQGRLGELFF. DNA of the CDR3: TGTGCTAGTGGCCGACGACAGGGTCGGTTGGGGGAGCTGTTTTTT.

The CDR3 coding sequence is TGTGCCAGCAGCCCTCGGACAGCAACTAATGAAAAACTGTTTTTT. It specifies CASSPRTATNEKLFF. V is TRBV5-5 and J is TRBJ1-4; tentatively, D is TRBD1 (6 bases). The germline CDR1 and CDR2 sequences are SGHKS and YYEKEE (reference sequence). The CDR3 spans 15 residues. Trimming pared 4 bases from V and 0 bases from J, leaving 10 bases between.

This clone was seen only a few times. The chain carries TRBV15 and TRBJ1-6; D gene unclear. The CDR3 has 14 amino acids. Germline CDR1 is LNHNV and CDR2 is YYDKDF (reference sequence). Trimming left V 3 bases short and J 6 bases short, with 9 bases between. The CDR3 sequence is CATSSGQVNSPLHF. The CDR3 coding sequence is TGTGCCACCAGCAGCGGCCAGGTTAATTCACCCCTCCACTTT.

The chain couples TRBV28 to TRBJ2-6, with a weak D call TRBD1 (6 bases). V gave up 8 bases and J gave up 2 bases, with 16 bases separating them. CDR3 length equals 16 residues. Germline V CDR1 and CDR2: MDHEN, SYDVKM. The CDR3 sequence: CASEHQGIPGANVLTF. CDR3 nucleotide sequence: TGTGCCAGCGAACACCAGGGGATTCCTGGGGCCAACGTCCTGACTTTC.

The chain recombines TRBV3-1 (or the pseudogene TRBV3-2) with TRBJ2-1; 11 nucleotides agree with TRBD1. Germline CDR1 and CDR2: LGHDT and YNNKEL (reference sequence). V shed 4 bases, J shed 8 bases, and the junction held 4 bases outside the gene matches. The CDR3 runs to 14 residues. The DNA for the CDR3 is TGTGCCAGCAGCCCCCGGGACAGGGGGGATGAGCAGTTCTTC. It yields the protein CASSPRDRGDEQFF.

CDR3 region: CASSVGLAGDTGELFF. Here the CDR3 DNA reads TGTGCCAGCAGCGTAGGACTAGCGGGAGACACCGGGGAGCTGTTTTTT. The chain links TRBV9 to TRBJ2-2, with 12 nucleotides matching TRBD2. The CDR3 sequence is 16 residues long. Germline V gene sequence: CDR1 SGDLS, CDR2 YYNGEE. V shed 0 bases, J shed 3 bases, and the junction held 0 bases outside the gene matches. Using reference TRBV9 and TRBJ2-2 for the parts outside the CDR3, the full variable domain is DSGVTQTPKHLITATGQRVTLRCSPRSGDLSVYWYQQSLDQGLQFLIQYYNGEERAKGNILERFSAQQFPDLHSELNLSSLELGDSALYFCASSVGLAGDTGELFFGEGSRLTVL.

This chain links TRBV11-1 with TRBJ1-6, with 9 nucleotides matching TRBD1. V lost 5 bases and J lost 7; bases outside the gene matches: 6. The V gene's germline CDR1 is SGHAT and CDR2 FQDESV (reference sequence). CDR3 length: 15 residues. CDR3 DNA: TGTGCCAGCAGCCGTGGACAGGGGCGAAATTCACCCCTCCACTTT. Encoded protein: CASSRGQGRNSPLHF.

V is TRBV30 and J is TRBJ1-3; 7 nucleotides line up with TRBD1. V lost 2 bases and J lost 0; bases outside the gene matches: 10. This CDR3 is 17 amino acids long. Germline V gene data show CDR1 as GTSNPN and CDR2 as SVGIG (reference sequence). The CDR3 reads CAWSTHKQGYSGNTIYF. The CDR3 DNA is TGTGCCTGGAGTACCCACAAACAGGGGTACTCTGGAAACACCATATATTTT. The entire variable domain, with the rest obtained from reference TRBV30 and TRBJ1-3, is as follows: SQTIHQWPATLVQPVGSPLSLECTVEGTSNPNLYWYRQAAGRGLQLLFYSVGIGQISSEVPQNLSASRPQDRQFILSSKKLLLSDSGFYLCAWSTHKQGYSGNTIYFGEGSWLTVV.

The V call is TRBV3-1 (or the pseudogene TRBV3-2), the J call TRBJ2-2, with D hard to call. The V gene's germline CDR1 is LGHDT and CDR2 YNNKEL (reference sequence). The CDR3 totals 12 residues. V dropped 4 bases and J dropped 7 bases, with 7 bases sitting between them. CDR3: CASSPRIGELFF. CDR3 nucleotides: TGTGCCAGCAGCCCCAGGATCGGGGAGCTGTTTTTT.

The chain carries TRBV27 and TRBJ1-1, with 8 bases aligning to TRBD1. Germline CDR1 and CDR2: MNHEY and SMNVEV (reference sequence). The CDR3 is made up of 13 amino acids. Losses at the gene ends were 6 bases for V and 7 bases for J; bases not matched to a gene: 7. The DNA of the CDR3 is TGTGCCAGCAGCGCCGGGACAGGCCTTGAAGCTTTCTTT. As protein: CASSAGTGLEAFF.

Only a few counts were recorded for this clone. This CDR3 reads CASSERGSGTEAFF. In DNA, the CDR3 is TGTGCCAGCAGTGAACGAGGGAGCGGCACTGAAGCTTTCTTT. This sequence joins TRBV28 and TRBJ1-1; D not certain. Germline CDR1 is MDHEN and CDR2 is SYDVKM. V lost 5 bases and J lost 4, with 14 bases in between. The CDR3 length is 14 residues.

This clone was picked up a small number of times. The CDR3 loop is CASSFGESNQPQHF. In nucleotides, the CDR3 is TGTGCCAGCAGCTTCGGGGAAAGCAATCAGCCCCAGCATTTT. The rearrangement joins TRBV7-9 to TRBJ1-5; D not certain. Per germline, CDR1 SEHNR and CDR2 FQNEAQ (reference sequence). V lost 3 bases and J 1 base, leaving 7 bases between the germline ends. CDR3 length: 14 amino acids.

The rearrangement uses TRBV7-9 and TRBJ1-1; TRBD1 might be the D (6 bases). In germline, CDR1 is SEHNR, CDR2 FQNEAQ (reference sequence). Trimming removed 8 bases at V and 5 bases at J, with 9 bases between. The CDR3 has 11 residues. CDR3 region: CASQGQTEAFF. CDR3 DNA: TGTGCCAGCCAGGGGCAGACTGAAGCTTTCTTT.

The chain carries TRBV5-6 and TRBJ2-7, with TRBD1 identical over 7 bases. Germline V CDR1 and CDR2: SGHDT, YYEEEE. The V segment lost 4 bases and the J segment 3 bases; nucleotides outside the gene matches: 1. CDR3 length: 12 amino acids. Here the CDR3 DNA reads TGTGCCAGCAGCCGACAGGGCTACGAGCAGTACGTC. Protein product: CASSRQGYEQYV.

The rearrangement joins TRBV5-1 to TRBJ2-7; D remains unclear. This CDR3 is built from 13 residues. Trimming removed 2 bases from V and 2 bases from J, with 8 bases in between. Germline V gene data show CDR1 as SGHRS and CDR2 as YFSETQ. The DNA for the CDR3 is TGCGCCAGCAGCTTTGTCAGTGCCTACGAGCAGTACGTC. This translates into CASSFVSAYEQYV.

This chain links TRBV5-5 with TRBJ2-2, with D perhaps matching TRBD2 (7 bases). V was trimmed by 9 bases and J by 0 bases, leaving 15 bases between them. Germline values: CDR1 SGHKS, CDR2 YYEKEE (reference sequence). This CDR3 is built from 15 residues. The CDR3 loop is CATRGGGPNTGELFF. CDR3 bases: TGTGCCACCCGAGGGGGGGGACCGAACACCGGGGAGCTGTTTTTT.

The V gene is TRBV4-2, the J gene TRBJ2-1; D remains ambiguous. The CDR3 has 14 residues. Germline V lookup: CDR1 LGHNA, CDR2 YNFKEQ. V lost 0 bases and J 8 bases, leaving 11 bases between the germline ends. As DNA, the CDR3 is TGTGCCAGCAGCCAAGATACCGGGTACGATGAGCAGTTCTTC. Amino acids: CASSQDTGYDEQFF.

This rearrangement joins TRBV5-5 to TRBJ1-3, with 10 bases lining up with TRBD1. The germline gives CDR1 SGHKS, CDR2 YYEKEE (reference sequence). This CDR3 spans 17 amino acids. V dropped 4 bases and J dropped 4; count of bases not matched to a gene: 11. The CDR3 DNA follows: TGTGCCAGCAGCGAAACGACGACAGGGGGCATCGGAAACACCATATATTTT. This gives the protein CASSETTTGGIGNTIYF.

The genes are TRBV28 and TRBJ1-2; tentatively, D is TRBD1 (6 bases). Trimming left V 5 bases short and J 2 bases short, with 15 bases between. Per the germline V gene, CDR1 is MDHEN and CDR2 is SYDVKM. The CDR3 is 15 amino acids. The CDR3 here is CASSPLVTGNYGYTF. The CDR3 DNA reads TGTGCCAGCAGTCCCCTGGTAACAGGGAACTATGGCTACACCTTC.